Each of the 2 T cell receptor beta chains below was sequenced from the same sample in a study of PD-L1 blockade in urothelial cancer. The time point denotes: pretreatment peripheral blood. The protocol was immunoSEQ multiplex PCR, while the TCRdb copy is restricted to in-frame clones and leaves out a portion. The data contain around 130,000 clones, approximately 84% of them singletons. The sequences come from PBMCs, collected around atezolizumab (anti-PD-L1) treatment. These receptors were taken from a man in his fifties with urothelial cancer.

This chain links TRBV28 with TRBJ1-6; no firm D call. The CDR3 is 12 amino acids. Germline V lookup: CDR1 MDHEN, CDR2 SYDVKM. Trimming stripped 3 bases from V and 7 bases from J, with 4 bases between. The CDR3 nucleotides read TGTGCCAGCAGTTTTAGAAATTCACCCCTCCACTTT. Translated, it gives CASSFRNSPLHF. The whole variable domain, remainder taken from reference TRBV28 and TRBJ1-6, is DVKVTQSSRYLVKRTGEKVFLECVQDMDHENMFWYRQDPGLGLRLIYFSYDVKMKEKGDIPEGYSVSREKKERFSLILESASTNQTSMYLCASSFRNSPLHFGNGTRLTVT.

The chain combines TRBV28 with TRBJ2-7; TRBD2 matches 13 bases. J lost 0 bases, V lost 6 bases, and 2 bases had no gene match. Germline assignment: CDR1 MDHEN and CDR2 SYDVKM. There are 15 residues in the CDR3. This CDR3 is CASRLAGGTSYEQYF. In DNA form, the CDR3 reads TGTGCCAGCAGACTAGCGGGAGGGACCTCCTACGAGCAGTACTTC.